The next 13 T cell receptor beta chains were all read from a single sample in a study of T-cell reconstitution after alpha-beta-depleted transplantation in children. This sample's TCRbeta library carried unique molecular identifier barcodes. One entry per CDR3 protein, called by TCRdb with MiXCR from the PCR reads. The sample gives roughly 300,000 distinct CDR3 sequences, 9.9% of which show up once; 10% is in the top ten. The sequencing here drew on PBMCs from the stem cell graft donor, taken from the stem cell graft. The source of these receptors is a human donor who donated a stem cell graft to a child with SCID.

The chain carries TRBV3-1 and TRBJ2-5; 8 bases line up with TRBD2. The CDR3 spans 13 residues. In germline, CDR1 is LGHDT, CDR2 YNNKEL (reference sequence). The ends lost 3 bases at V and 6 bases at J; junction bases unmatched: 3. CDR3 loop: CASSQGTSKTQYF. The CDR3 DNA reads as TGTGCCAGCAGCCAGGGGACTAGTAAGACCCAGTACTTC.

This clonotype was found many times. The rearrangement joins TRBV2 to TRBJ2-3; 9 bases agree with TRBD1. Germline loops: CDR1 SNHLY, CDR2 FYNNEI. The CDR3 runs 14 residues. J was trimmed by 2 bases and V by 6 bases; bases with no gene match: 3. The chain's CDR3 is CASSAQGATDTQYF. The DNA for the CDR3 is TGTGCCAGCAGCGCACAGGGGGCCACAGATACGCAGTATTTT.

This clonotype was recorded many times. The chain carries TRBV20-1 and TRBJ2-7, with TRBD2 as a possible D gene (5 bases). V was cut by 3 bases and J by 1 base, with 7 bases left in between. The CDR3 spans 12 residues. Per germline, CDR1 DFQATT and CDR2 SNEGSKA (reference sequence). This CDR3 is CSASTSSYEQYF. CDR3 sequence (DNA): TGCAGTGCTAGTACTAGTTCCTACGAGCAGTACTTC.

This clonotype was observed a handful of times. This sequence joins TRBV11-2 and TRBJ2-6; no clear D gene. The CDR3 length is 15 residues. CDR1 and CDR2 (germline): SGHAT, FQNNGV. Trimming took off 6 bases at V and 4 bases at J, with 13 bases between the two ends. DNA for the CDR3: TGTGCCAGCAGAAGCTCCAGCTCGGGGGCCAACGTCCTGACTTTC. Its protein product is CASRSSSSGANVLTF.

The chain carries TRBV7-9 and TRBJ2-7; TRBD1 matches at 7 bases. V was pared by 6 bases and J by 4 bases, with 6 bases of the junction left unmatched. Per germline, CDR1 SEHNR and CDR2 FQNEAQ (reference sequence). This CDR3 is built from 13 residues. In DNA, the CDR3 is TGTGCCAGCAGAATCACAGGGGAGTACGAGCAGTACTTC. Translated, it gives CASRITGEYEQYF.

This clonotype has at least ten counts. V gene TRBV20-1 combines with J gene TRBJ2-2, with 7 positions matching TRBD1. Germline V gives CDR1 DFQATT, CDR2 SNEGSKA (reference sequence). The V and J ends lost 6 bases and 6 bases, in that order; junction bases with no gene match: 13. This CDR3 comprises 15 residues. CDR3 residues: CSATYRGRGSGELFF. DNA for the CDR3: TGCAGTGCAACATACAGGGGCCGCGGGTCCGGGGAGCTGTTTTTT.

V gene TRBV5-1 combines with J gene TRBJ2-6; D possibly uses TRBD1 or TRBD2 (6 bases each). Deletions cut 4 bases from V and 0 bases from J, with 20 bases between. CDR1 is SGHRS, CDR2 YFSETQ, per germline. There are 19 residues in the CDR3. The DNA for the CDR3 is TGCGCCAGCAGCGACGCCGGGGGCATATTGGACTCTGGGGCCAACGTCCTGACTTTC. It specifies CASSDAGGILDSGANVLTF.

This clonotype was counted between two and nine times. The chain uses TRBV7-9 and TRBJ2-1, with D perhaps TRBD1 (6 bases). V dropped 2 bases and J dropped 8 bases, with 13 bases sitting between them. Germline values: CDR1 SEHNR, CDR2 FQNEAQ (reference sequence). The CDR3 extends over 14 amino acids. The DNA for the CDR3 is TGTGCCAGCAGCTTAACCGACAGGATACATGAGCAGTTCTTC. Protein: CASSLTDRIHEQFF.

There are a few counts of this clonotype. The chain employs TRBV20-1 and TRBJ2-7; weak D call: TRBD1 (6 bases). This CDR3 contains 14 residues. CDR1 is DFQATT and CDR2 is SNEGSKA in the germline V gene (reference sequence). Trimming shortened V by 0 bases and J by 2 bases, and 11 bases separated the two germline ends. CDR3 amino acids: CSARDLKGAYEQYF. CDR3 nucleotides: TGCAGTGCTAGAGATCTAAAGGGGGCCTACGAGCAGTACTTC.

The chain carries TRBV12-3 or TRBV12-4 and TRBJ1-4, with D unclear. This CDR3 spans 14 amino acids. V gave up 8 bases and J gave up 5 bases, with 15 bases separating them. This CDR3 reads CASSSAGVNEKLFF. The CDR3 DNA is TGTGCCAGCTCCTCGGCAGGAGTCAATGAAAAACTGTTTTTT.

This clonotype has only one observation. This chain links TRBV6-5 with TRBJ2-7; 8 bases agree with TRBD2. Germline values: CDR1 MNHEY, CDR2 SVGAGI. After removal of 2 bases from V and 6 bases from J, the junction contained 15 bases not matched to a gene. This CDR3 region has 17 residues. The CDR3 spells CASSYSLVGGASAEQYF. The CDR3 bases are TGTGCCAGCAGTTACAGTTTGGTCGGGGGGGCCTCGGCCGAGCAGTACTTC.

The V and J genes are TRBV5-1 and TRBJ2-1; no clear D. Germline CDR1 SGHRS, CDR2 YFSETQ. This CDR3 spans 15 amino acids. Trimming took 4 bases from V and 1 from J, leaving 12 bases between them. The CDR3 is CASSPWVTSYNEQFF. The CDR3 region has the DNA TGCGCCAGCAGCCCATGGGTGACGTCCTACAATGAGCAGTTCTTC.

Remarks on this clonotype: A much larger clone is a single base away; this may be a read error. This sequence joins TRBV20-1 and TRBJ2-1; 9 bases map to TRBD2. V was pared by 5 bases and J by 8 bases, with 10 bases of the junction left unmatched. The CDR3 extends over 14 amino acids. Looked up from germline, CDR1 is DFQATT and CDR2 is SNEGSKA (reference sequence). The CDR3 region has the DNA TGCAGTGCTTGGACCCTAGCGGGGTTCGATGAGCAGTTCTTC. Translating gives CSAWTLAGFDEQFF.